This paragraph reports one T cell receptor beta chain. This table comes from immunoSEQ multiplex PCR, and its TCRdb copy is limited to in-frame clones, with some not included. The data show 40,000 or so clones, with approximately 94% seen just once and approximately 8.7% held by the top ten. This record belongs to a study of T cell changes during pregnancy in multiple sclerosis. The CDR3 is 12 amino acids. Looked up from germline, CDR1 is SEHNR and CDR2 is FQNEAQ (reference sequence). The V and J ends lost 6 bases and 4 bases respectively, with 7 bases between them. The specimen comprised CD8+ T cells from peripheral blood mononuclear cells, sampled in the third trimester of pregnancy. V and J are TRBV7-9 and TRBJ1-3; D unclear. This clonotype was obtained from a female donor with multiple sclerosis, enrolled in a pregnancy study. The CDR3 loop is CASRSGGNTIYF. CDR3 in DNA: TGTGCCAGCAGGTCGGGGGGAAACACCATATATTTT.